Sequencing of this T cell receptor (beta chain) was carried out in a study of cytomegalovirus exposure and HLA in healthy donors. About this clone itself: Its target is not known.

PCR employed 60 Vbeta and 13 Jbeta primers. Original processing notes: Unique TCR beta chains numbered roughly 84 million in a later analysis, with about 11 million shared. Measured with immunoSEQ multiplex PCR; TCRdb has only the in-frame clones, and not every one. V, J and clone size are those of that table, while D and trimming were read from the DNA. This table holds around 150,000 clones. The CDR3 extends over 17 amino acids. V lost 4 bases to trimming and J lost 4 bases; unmatched junction nucleotides: 6. Germline V gives CDR1 SGHAT, CDR2 FQNNGV. General observations from the study: An analysis that was carried out later associated 16,951 TCR beta sequences with HLA alleles at 0.05 false discovery rate. The authors later found most CMV-associated TCR beta chains appeared HLA-restricted. In a later analysis, TCR beta V- and J-gene trimming was associated with a missense DCLRE1C variant.

The TCR sequence derives from a man aged 35-49 years in good health and CMV-seronegative. This chain uses TRBV11-2 with TRBJ2-5; TRBD2 matches at 16 bases. Sequences were obtained from PBMCs. The DNA for the CDR3 is TGTGCCAGCAGCTACGGGACTAGCGGGGGGGCCGGAGAGACCCAGTACTTC. As protein: CASSYGTSGGAGETQYF.